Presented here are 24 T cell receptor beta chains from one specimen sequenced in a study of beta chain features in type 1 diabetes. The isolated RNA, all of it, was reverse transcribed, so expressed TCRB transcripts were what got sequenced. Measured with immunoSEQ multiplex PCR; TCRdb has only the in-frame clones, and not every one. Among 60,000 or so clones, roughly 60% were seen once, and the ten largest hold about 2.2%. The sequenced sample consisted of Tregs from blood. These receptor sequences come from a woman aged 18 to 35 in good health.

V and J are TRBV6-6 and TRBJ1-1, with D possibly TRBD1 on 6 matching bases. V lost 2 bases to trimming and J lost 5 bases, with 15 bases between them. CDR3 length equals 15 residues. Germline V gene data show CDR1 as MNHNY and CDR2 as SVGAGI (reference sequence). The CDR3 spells CASSYRGRGGTEAFF. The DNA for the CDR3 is TGTGCCAGCAGTTACAGGGGCAGGGGCGGTACTGAAGCTTTCTTT.

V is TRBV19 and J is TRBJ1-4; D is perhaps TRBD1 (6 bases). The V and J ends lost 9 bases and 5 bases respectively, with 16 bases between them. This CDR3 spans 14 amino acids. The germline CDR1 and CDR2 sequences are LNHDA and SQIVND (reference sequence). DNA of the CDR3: TGTGCCAGCGCAGAGGACAGCCCAAATGAAAAACTGTTTTTT. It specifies CASAEDSPNEKLFF.

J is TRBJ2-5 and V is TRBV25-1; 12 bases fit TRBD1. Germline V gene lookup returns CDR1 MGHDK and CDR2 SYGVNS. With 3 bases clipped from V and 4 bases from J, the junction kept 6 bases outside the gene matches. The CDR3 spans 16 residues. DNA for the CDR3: TGTGCCAGCAGTGACCCGGGACAGGGGGCAGGAGAGACCCAGTACTTC. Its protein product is CASSDPGQGAGETQYF.

The CDR3 here is CASRETSGTTDTQYF. Written as DNA, the CDR3 is TGCGCCAGCAGGGAAACTAGCGGGACTACAGATACGCAGTATTTT. The rearrangement joins TRBV5-1 to TRBJ2-3; 10 bases map to TRBD2. Germline V gives CDR1 SGHRS, CDR2 YFSETQ. V lost 5 bases to trimming and J lost 3 bases; unmatched junction nucleotides: 6. The CDR3 covers 15 residues.

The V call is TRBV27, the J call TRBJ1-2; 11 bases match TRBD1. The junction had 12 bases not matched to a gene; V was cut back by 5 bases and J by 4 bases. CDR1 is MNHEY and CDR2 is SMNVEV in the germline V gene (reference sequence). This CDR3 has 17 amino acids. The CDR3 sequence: CASSARVGQGAGYGYTF. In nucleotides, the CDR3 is TGTGCCAGCAGTGCACGGGTCGGACAGGGGGCAGGCTATGGCTACACCTTC.

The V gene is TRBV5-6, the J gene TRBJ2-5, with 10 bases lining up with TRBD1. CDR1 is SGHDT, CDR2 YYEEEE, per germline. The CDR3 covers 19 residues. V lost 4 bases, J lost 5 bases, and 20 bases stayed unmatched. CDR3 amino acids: CASSPLYDTGTGARETQYF. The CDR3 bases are TGTGCCAGCAGCCCACTTTACGACACCGGGACAGGGGCTAGGGAGACCCAGTACTTC.

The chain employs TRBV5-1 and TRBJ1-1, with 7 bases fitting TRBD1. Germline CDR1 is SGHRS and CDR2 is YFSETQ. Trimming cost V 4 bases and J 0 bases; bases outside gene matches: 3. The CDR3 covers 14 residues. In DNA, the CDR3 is TGCGCCAGCAGCAAGGGACAGTTGAACACTGAAGCTTTCTTT. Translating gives CASSKGQLNTEAFF. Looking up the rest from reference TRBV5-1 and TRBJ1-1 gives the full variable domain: KAGVTQTPRYLIKTRGQQVTLSCSPISGHRSVSWYQQTPGQGLQFLFEYFSETQRNKGNFPGRFSGRQFSNSRSEMNVSTLELGDSALYLCASSKGQLNTEAFFGQGTRLTVV.

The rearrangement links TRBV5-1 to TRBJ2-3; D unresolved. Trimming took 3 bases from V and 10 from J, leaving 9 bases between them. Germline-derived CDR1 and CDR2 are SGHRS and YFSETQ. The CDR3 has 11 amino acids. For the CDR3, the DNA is TGCGCCAGCAGCTCCCAGGTAGCGCAGTATTTT. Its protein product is CASSSQVAQYF.

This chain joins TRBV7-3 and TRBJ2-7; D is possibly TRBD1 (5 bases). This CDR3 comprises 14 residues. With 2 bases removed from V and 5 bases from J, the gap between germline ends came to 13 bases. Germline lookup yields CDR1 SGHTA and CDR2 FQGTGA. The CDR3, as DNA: TGTGCCAGCAGCTTAGGTGGGGCCAGGAACGAGCAGTACTTC. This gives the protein CASSLGGARNEQYF.

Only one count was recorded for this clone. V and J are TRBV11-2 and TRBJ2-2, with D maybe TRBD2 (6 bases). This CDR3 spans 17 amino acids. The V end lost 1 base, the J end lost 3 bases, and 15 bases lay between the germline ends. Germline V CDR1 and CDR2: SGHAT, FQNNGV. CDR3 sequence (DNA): TGTGCCAGCAGCTTAGGTCGGGAGCGGAGGGACACCGGGGAGCTGTTTTTT. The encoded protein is CASSLGRERRDTGELFF.

CDR3 coding DNA: TGCAGCGACCCAGCAGCGGGAGGAGGACAGTGCGCCGGGGAGCTGTTTTTT. It codes for CSDPAAGGGQCAGELFF. The chain recombines TRBV29-1 with TRBJ2-2, with 9 bases lining up with TRBD2. CDR3 length: 17 amino acids. The J segment lost 6 bases and the V segment lost 7 bases, leaving 18 bases of the junction unmatched. CDR1 is SQVTM and CDR2 is ANQGSEA in the germline V gene.

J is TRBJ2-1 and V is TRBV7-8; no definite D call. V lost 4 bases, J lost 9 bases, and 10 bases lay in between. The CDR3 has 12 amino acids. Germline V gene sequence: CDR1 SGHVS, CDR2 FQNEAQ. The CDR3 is CASSSRNVEQFF. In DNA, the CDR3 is TGTGCCAGCAGCTCTAGAAACGTTGAGCAGTTCTTC.

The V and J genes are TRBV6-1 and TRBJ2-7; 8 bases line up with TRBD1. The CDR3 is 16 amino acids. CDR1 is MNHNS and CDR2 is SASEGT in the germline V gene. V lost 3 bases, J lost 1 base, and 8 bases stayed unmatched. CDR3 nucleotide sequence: TGTGCCAGCAGTGATTGGTATAGGACAGGGTCCTACGAGCAGTACTTC. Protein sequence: CASSDWYRTGSYEQYF.

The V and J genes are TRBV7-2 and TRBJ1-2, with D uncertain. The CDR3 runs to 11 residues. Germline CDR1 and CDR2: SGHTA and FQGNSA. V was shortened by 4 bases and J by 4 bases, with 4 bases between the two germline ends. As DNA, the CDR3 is TGTGCCAGCAGCTCATTCTATGGCTACACCTTC. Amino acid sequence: CASSSFYGYTF.

This CDR3 is CASSGPQGAYQPQHF. DNA of the CDR3: TGTGCCAGCAGTGGCCCCCAGGGGGCTTATCAGCCCCAGCATTTT. The chain employs TRBV6-6 and TRBJ1-5; 8 bases are a match to TRBD1. The CDR3 contains 15 residues. CDR1 is MNHNY, CDR2 SVGAGI, per germline (reference sequence). V gave up 5 bases and J gave up 5 bases; unmatched junction bases: 8.

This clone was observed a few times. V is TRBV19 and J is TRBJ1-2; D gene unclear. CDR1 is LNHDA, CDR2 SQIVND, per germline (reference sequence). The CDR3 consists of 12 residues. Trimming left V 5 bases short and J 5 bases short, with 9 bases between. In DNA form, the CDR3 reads TGTGCCAGTAGTCACGACACTTATGGCTACACCTTC. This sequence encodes CASSHDTYGYTF.

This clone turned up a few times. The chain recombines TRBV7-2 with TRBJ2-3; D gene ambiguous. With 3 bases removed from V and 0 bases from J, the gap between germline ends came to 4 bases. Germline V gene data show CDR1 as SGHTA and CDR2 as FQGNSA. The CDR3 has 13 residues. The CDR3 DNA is TGTGCCAGCAGCTTCGTTAGCACAGATACGCAGTATTTT. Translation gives CASSFVSTDTQYF.

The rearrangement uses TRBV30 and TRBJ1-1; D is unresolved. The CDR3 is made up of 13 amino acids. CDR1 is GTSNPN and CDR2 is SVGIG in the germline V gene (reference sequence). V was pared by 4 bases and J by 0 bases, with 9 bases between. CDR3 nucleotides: TGTGCCTGGACGGCGGGCCTGAACACTGAAGCTTTCTTT. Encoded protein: CAWTAGLNTEAFF.

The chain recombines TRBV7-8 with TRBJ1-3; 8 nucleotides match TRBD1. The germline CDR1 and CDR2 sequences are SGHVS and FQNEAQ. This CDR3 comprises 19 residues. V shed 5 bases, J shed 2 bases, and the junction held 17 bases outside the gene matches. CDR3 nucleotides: TGTGCCAGCAGCCTCAACTGGGGGGCTAAGACAGGGGCTGGAAACACCATATATTTT. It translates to CASSLNWGAKTGAGNTIYF.

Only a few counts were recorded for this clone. CDR3: CASSFLSTDTQYF. The CDR3 DNA sequence: TGTGCCAGCAGCTTCCTTAGCACAGATACGCAGTATTTT. The V call is TRBV7-9, the J call TRBJ2-3; D is ambiguous. The CDR3 is 13 amino acids. Trimming cost V 3 bases and J 0 bases, with 4 bases left between them. Germline V gene lookup returns CDR1 SEHNR and CDR2 FQNEAQ (reference sequence).

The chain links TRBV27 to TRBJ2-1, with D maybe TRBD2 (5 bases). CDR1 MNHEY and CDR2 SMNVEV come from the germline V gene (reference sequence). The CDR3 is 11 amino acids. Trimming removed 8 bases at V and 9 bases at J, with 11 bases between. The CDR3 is CASRGLGEQFF. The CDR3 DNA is TGTGCCAGCCGAGGGTTAGGTGAGCAGTTCTTC.

The CDR3 is CASSPTGQGTQETQYF. The CDR3 region has the DNA TGTGCCAGTAGTCCTACGGGACAGGGTACCCAAGAGACCCAGTACTTC. This chain joins TRBV19 and TRBJ2-5; 9 bases match TRBD1. Trimming cost V 5 bases and J 1 base; bases outside gene matches: 8. The CDR3 runs to 16 residues. Germline CDR1 is LNHDA and CDR2 is SQIVND (reference sequence).

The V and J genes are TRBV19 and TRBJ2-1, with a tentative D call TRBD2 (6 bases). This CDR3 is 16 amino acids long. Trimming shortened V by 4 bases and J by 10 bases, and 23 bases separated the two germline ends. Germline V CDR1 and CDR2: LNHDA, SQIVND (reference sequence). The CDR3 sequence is CASSKGRRGLTVEQFF. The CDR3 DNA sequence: TGTGCCAGTAGTAAGGGGAGGCGGGGCCTGACCGTGGAGCAGTTCTTC.

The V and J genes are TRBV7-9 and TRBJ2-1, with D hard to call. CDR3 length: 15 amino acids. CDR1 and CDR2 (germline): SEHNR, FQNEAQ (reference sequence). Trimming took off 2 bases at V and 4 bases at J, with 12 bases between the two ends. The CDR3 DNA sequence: TGTGCCAGCAGCTTATGGGTAGCTGCATACAATGAGCAGTTCTTC. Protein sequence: CASSLWVAAYNEQFF.